This T cell receptor beta chain was observed in a study of CD8+CD57+ T cells in acquired aplastic anemia. About the study: Mean yield of DNA from sorted CD4+ and CD8+ cells was 2.5 to 4 ug.

Genomic DNA provided the template from which TCR beta VDJ and CDR3 profiles were obtained. Each CDR3 protein gets one entry after TCRdb re-called the reads with MiXCR. The table has approximately 190,000 distinct CDR3 sequences, around 47% seen once. Germline lookup yields CDR1 ENHRY and CDR2 SYGVKD. Trimming pared 10 bases from V and 7 bases from J, leaving 17 bases between. The CDR3 totals 13 residues. Study conclusions and caveats: Significant differences in CD8+ Simpson's diversity were not observed between patients and controls.

About this clonotype itself: What it recognizes is unknown.

Whoever was chosen for sequencing had shown CD8+CD57+ cell expansion by flow cytometry. Each of the patients presented with severe acquired aplastic anemia. The chain carries TRBV10-3 and TRBJ1-5; weak D call: TRBD1 (6 bases). This TCR derives from a human donor with aplastic anemia. The sample comprised sorted CD4+, CD8+, or CD8+CD57+ T cells (not recorded which) from PBMCs. As DNA, the CDR3 is TGTGCCACCAAAGGGGGTCGCGGGCAGCCCCAGCATTTT. Its protein product is CATKGGRGQPQHF.